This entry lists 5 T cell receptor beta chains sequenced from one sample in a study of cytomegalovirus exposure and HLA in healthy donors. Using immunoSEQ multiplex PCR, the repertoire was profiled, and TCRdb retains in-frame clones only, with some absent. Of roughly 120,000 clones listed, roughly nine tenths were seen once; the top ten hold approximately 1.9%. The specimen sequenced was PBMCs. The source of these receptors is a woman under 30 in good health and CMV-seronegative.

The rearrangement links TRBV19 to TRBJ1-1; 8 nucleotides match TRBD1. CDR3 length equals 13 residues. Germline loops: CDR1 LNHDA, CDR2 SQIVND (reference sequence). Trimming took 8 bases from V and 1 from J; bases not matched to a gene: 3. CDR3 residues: CASLRGRNTEAFF. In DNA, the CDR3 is TGTGCCAGTCTCAGGGGGCGGAACACTGAAGCTTTCTTT. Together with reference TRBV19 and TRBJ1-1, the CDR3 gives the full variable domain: DGGITQSPKYLFRKEGQNVTLSCEQNLNHDAMYWYRQDPGQGLRLIYYSQIVNDFQKGDIAEGYSVSREKKESFPLTVTSAQKNPTAFYLCASLRGRNTEAFFGQGTRLTVV.

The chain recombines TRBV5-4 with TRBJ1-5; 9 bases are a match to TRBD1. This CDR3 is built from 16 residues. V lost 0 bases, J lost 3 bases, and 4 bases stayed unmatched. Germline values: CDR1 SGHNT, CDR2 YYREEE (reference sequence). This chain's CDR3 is CASSLDRGLNNQPQHF. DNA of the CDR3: TGTGCCAGCAGCTTGGACAGGGGGCTTAACAATCAGCCCCAGCATTTT.

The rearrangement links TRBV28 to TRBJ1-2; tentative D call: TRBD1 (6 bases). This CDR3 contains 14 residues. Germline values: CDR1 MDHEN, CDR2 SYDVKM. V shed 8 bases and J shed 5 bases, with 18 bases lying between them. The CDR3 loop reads CASAPGGARYGYTF. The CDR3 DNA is TGTGCCAGCGCCCCCGGGGGGGCGCGTTATGGCTACACCTTC.

The chain's CDR3 is CASSLVDRSYEQYF. The CDR3 DNA is TGTGCCAGCAGCTTAGTGGACAGGTCCTACGAGCAGTACTTC. The genes are TRBV7-9 and TRBJ2-7; 7 positions match TRBD1. The CDR3 length is 14 residues. V lost 1 base to trimming and J lost 1 base; unmatched junction nucleotides: 1. Germline V CDR1 and CDR2: SEHNR, FQNEAQ (reference sequence).

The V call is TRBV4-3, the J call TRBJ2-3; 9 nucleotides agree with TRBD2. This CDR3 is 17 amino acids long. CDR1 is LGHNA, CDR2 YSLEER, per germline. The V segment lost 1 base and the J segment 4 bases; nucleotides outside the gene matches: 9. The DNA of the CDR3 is TGCGCCAGCAGCCAAGGGCGGGGGGGCCTAGCCTCAGATACGCAGTATTTT. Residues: CASSQGRGGLASDTQYF.